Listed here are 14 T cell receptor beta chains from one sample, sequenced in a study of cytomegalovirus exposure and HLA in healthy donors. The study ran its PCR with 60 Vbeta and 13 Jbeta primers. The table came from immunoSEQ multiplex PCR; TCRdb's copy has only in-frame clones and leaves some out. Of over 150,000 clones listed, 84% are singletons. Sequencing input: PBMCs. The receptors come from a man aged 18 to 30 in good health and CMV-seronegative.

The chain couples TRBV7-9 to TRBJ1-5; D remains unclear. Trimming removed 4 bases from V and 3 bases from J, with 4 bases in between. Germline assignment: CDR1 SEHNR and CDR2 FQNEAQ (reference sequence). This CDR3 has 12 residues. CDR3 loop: CASSYINQPQHF. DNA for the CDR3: TGTGCCAGCAGCTACATCAATCAGCCCCAGCATTTT.

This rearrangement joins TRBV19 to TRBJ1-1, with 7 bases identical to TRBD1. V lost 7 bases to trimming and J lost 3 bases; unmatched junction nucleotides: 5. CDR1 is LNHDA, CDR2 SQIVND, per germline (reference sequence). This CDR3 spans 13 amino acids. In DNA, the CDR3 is TGTGCCAGTACTAGACAGGGAGACACTGAAGCTTTCTTT. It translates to CASTRQGDTEAFF.

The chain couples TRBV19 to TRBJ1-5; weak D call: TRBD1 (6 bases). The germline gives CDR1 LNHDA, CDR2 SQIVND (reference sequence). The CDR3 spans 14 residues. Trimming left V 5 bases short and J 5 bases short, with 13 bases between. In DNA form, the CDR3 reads TGTGCCAGTAGTCTTTCACAGGGCCATCAGCCCCAGCATTTT. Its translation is CASSLSQGHQPQHF.

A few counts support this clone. CDR3 DNA: TGTGCCAGCCCGGAGGCGCCGATAAAAGACTCTGGAAACACCATATATTTT. As protein: CASPEAPIKDSGNTIYF. This chain joins TRBV7-8 and TRBJ1-3; D gene ambiguous. The length of the CDR3 is 17 residues. The V end lost 8 bases, the J end lost 0 bases, and 20 bases lay between the germline ends. Germline CDR1 is SGHVS and CDR2 is FQNEAQ.

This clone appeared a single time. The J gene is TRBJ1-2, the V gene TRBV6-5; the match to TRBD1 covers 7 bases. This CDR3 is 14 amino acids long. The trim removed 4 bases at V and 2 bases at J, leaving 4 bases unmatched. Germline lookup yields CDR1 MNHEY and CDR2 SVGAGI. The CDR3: CASSWGTANYGYTF. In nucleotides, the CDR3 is TGTGCCAGCAGTTGGGGGACAGCCAACTATGGCTACACCTTC.

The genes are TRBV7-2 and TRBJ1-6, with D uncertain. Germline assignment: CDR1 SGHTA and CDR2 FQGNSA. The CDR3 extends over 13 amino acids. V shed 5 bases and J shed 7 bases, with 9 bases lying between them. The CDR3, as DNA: TGTGCCAGCAGCGCGGGTTGGAATTCACCCCTCCACTTT. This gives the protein CASSAGWNSPLHF.

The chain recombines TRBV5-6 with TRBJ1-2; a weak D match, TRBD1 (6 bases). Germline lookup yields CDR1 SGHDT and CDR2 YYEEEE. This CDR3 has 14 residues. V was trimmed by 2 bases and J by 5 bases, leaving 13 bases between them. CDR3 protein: CASSFYRDPYGYTF. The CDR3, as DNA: TGTGCCAGCAGCTTCTACAGGGACCCTTATGGCTACACCTTC.

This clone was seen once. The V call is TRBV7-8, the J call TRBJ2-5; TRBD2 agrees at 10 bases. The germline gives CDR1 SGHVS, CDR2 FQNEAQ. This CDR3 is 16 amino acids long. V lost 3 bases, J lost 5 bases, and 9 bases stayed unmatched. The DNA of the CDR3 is TGTGCCAGCAGCTTTACAGCGGGGGGGCCTGGGGAGACCCAGTACTTC. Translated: CASSFTAGGPGETQYF.

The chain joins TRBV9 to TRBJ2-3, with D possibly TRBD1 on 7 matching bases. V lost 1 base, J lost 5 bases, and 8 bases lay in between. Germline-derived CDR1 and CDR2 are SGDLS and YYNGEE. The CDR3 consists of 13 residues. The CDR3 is CASSVQGGDTQYF. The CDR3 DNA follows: TGTGCCAGCAGCGTACAGGGGGGAGATACGCAGTATTTT.

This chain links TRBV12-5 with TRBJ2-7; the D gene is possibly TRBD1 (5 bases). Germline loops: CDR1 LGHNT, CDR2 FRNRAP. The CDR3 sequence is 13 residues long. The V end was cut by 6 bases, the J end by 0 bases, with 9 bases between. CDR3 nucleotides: TGTGCTAGTGGCCCGGACACCTCCTACGAGCAGTACTTC. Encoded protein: CASGPDTSYEQYF.

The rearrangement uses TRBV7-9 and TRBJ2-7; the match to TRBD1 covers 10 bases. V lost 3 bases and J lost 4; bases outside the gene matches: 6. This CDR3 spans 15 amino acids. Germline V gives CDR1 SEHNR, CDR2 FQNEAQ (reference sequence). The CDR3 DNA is TGTGCCAGCAGCTTTTCCCGGGACAGGGGATACGAGCAGTACTTC. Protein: CASSFSRDRGYEQYF.

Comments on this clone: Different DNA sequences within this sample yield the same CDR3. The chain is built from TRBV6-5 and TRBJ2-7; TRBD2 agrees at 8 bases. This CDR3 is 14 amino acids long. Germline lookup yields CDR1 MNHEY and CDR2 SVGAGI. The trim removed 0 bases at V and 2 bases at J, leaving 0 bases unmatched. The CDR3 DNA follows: TGTGCCAGCAGTTACTCGACTAGCGCCTACGAGCAGTACTTC. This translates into CASSYSTSAYEQYF.

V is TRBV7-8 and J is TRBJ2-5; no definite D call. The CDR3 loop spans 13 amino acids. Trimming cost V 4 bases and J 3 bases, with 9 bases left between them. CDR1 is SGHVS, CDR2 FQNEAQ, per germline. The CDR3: CASSYRREETQYF. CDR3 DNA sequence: TGTGCCAGCAGCTATAGACGGGAAGAGACCCAGTACTTC.

CDR3 loop: CASTLTGLSYEQYF. The CDR3 coding sequence is TGTGCCAGCACCCTGACGGGACTCTCCTACGAGCAGTACTTC. The V call is TRBV2, the J call TRBJ2-7, with D possibly TRBD2 on 6 matching bases. Per the germline V gene, CDR1 is SNHLY and CDR2 is FYNNEI. V was shortened by 7 bases and J by 0 bases, with 13 bases between the two germline ends. This CDR3 is 14 amino acids long.